A selection of T cell receptor beta chains follows, all from one sample in a study of cytomegalovirus exposure and HLA in healthy donors. Assay: immunoSEQ multiplex PCR; the TCRdb copy retains only in-frame clones and omits some. This table has 120,000 to 150,000 clones, roughly three quarters appearing once. Sequencing was done on a sample of PBMCs. These TCRs come from a woman in her thirties or forties in good health and CMV-seropositive. Both conserved end residues are part of each CDR3. A D gene is named only where the DNA matches it firmly. Expanded clones get a size class; other rows say once, few or many, or leave the size out.

D gene,V gene,J gene,clone size,CDR3 protein,CDR3 DNA
TRBD1,TRBV18,TRBJ1-3,.,CASSPDRAGNTIYF,TGTGCCAGCTCACCAGACAGGGCTGGAAACACCATATATTTT
.,TRBV1,TRBJ2-2,.,CTSSHTTGGASTGELFF,TGCACCAGCAGCCATACGACAGGGGGCGCGAGCACCGGGGAGCTGTTTTTT
.,TRBV18,TRBJ1-1,.,CASSPLTESNTEAFF,TGTGCCAGCTCACCCCTGACAGAATCTAACACTGAAGCTTTCTTT
.,TRBV7-9,TRBJ2-7,once,CASSLDFHSYEQYF,TGTGCCAGCAGCTTAGACTTCCACTCCTACGAGCAGTACTTC
.,TRBV7-9,TRBJ2-1,once,CASSLTVYNEQFF,TGTGCCAGCAGCTTGACAGTTTACAATGAGCAGTTCTTC
TRBD1,TRBV6-1,TRBJ2-2,few,CASSPGDRGNGELFF,TGTGCCAGCAGTCCGGGGGACAGGGGTAACGGGGAGCTGTTTTTT
.,TRBV5-1,TRBJ2-7,.,CASSLDYTYEQYF,TGCGCCAGCAGCTTGGACTATACCTACGAGCAGTACTTC
.,TRBV5-3,TRBJ1-1,.,CARKIFPGRTEAFF,TGTGCCAGAAAAATTTTTCCCGGGAGGACTGAAGCTTTCTTT
.,TRBV7-6,TRBJ2-5,.,CASSLGGGTQYF,TGTGCCAGCAGCTTAGGAGGTGGGACCCAGTACTTC
.,TRBV30,TRBJ1-1,few,CACTRDTFLWTEAFF,TGTGCCTGCACCCGGGACACCTTTTTGTGGACTGAAGCTTTCTTT
.,TRBV12-2,TRBJ2-7,.,CASRLGSSGDPKKYEQYF,TGTGCAAGTCGCTTAGGGTCCAGCGGGGATCCAAAGAAATACGAGCAGTACTTC
.,TRBV7-9,TRBJ2-1,.,CASSPRDTSYGEQFF,TGTGCCAGCAGCCCCCGGGACACATCCTATGGTGAGCAGTTCTTC
TRBD1,TRBV6-5,TRBJ1-1,.,CASRRQGVNTEAFF,TGTGCCAGCAGACGACAGGGAGTGAACACTGAAGCTTTCTTT
TRBD2,TRBV28,TRBJ2-7,.,CASSLGTSGVNSYEQYF,TGTGCCAGCAGTTTGGGGACTAGCGGGGTAAACTCCTACGAGCAGTACTTC
TRBD1,TRBV4-1,TRBJ1-4,few,CASSQGTGSEKLFF,TGCGCCAGCAGCCAAGGGACAGGGAGCGAAAAACTGTTTTTT
TRBD1,TRBV5-4,TRBJ1-2,.,CASSLRTGAYGYTF,TGTGCCAGCAGCTTGAGGACAGGGGCCTATGGCTACACCTTC
TRBD1,TRBV6-1,TRBJ2-7,few,CASSETGTGGYEQYF,TGTGCCAGCAGTGAAACTGGGACAGGCGGCTACGAGCAGTACTTC
.,TRBV6-5,TRBJ2-7,.,CASSVVEGITYEQYF,TGTGCCAGCAGCGTCGTGGAGGGAATAACCTACGAGCAGTACTTC
.,TRBV9,TRBJ2-1,.,CASSYGLANYNEQFF,TGTGCCAGCAGCTACGGACTGGCGAACTACAATGAGCAGTTCTTC
.,TRBV15,TRBJ1-1,.,CATSRVTGTFFF,TGTGCCACCAGCAGAGTAACAGGGACGTTTTTTTTT
.,TRBV5-1,TRBJ2-7,.,CASSLGTGYEQYF,TGCGCCAGCAGCCTAGGAACAGGGTACGAGCAGTACTTC
.,TRBV11-1,TRBJ1-1,.,CASSLGDSTEAFF,TGTGCCAGCAGCTTAGGCGACTCCACTGAAGCTTTCTTT
TRBD2,TRBV6-5,TRBJ2-7,.,CASSYRGGSYEQYF,TGTGCCAGCAGTTACAGGGGAGGGTCCTACGAGCAGTACTTC
.,TRBV2,TRBJ1-2,.,CASRVGEQGGGYTF,TGTGCCAGCAGGGTTGGTGAACAGGGCGGAGGCTACACCTTC
.,TRBV5-1,TRBJ2-3,once,CASSLASGTDTQYF,TGCGCCAGCAGCTTGGCCTCGGGCACAGATACGCAGTATTTT
TRBD1,TRBV6-1,TRBJ2-1,.,CASSEGVRQGPYNEQFF,TGTGCCAGCAGTGAAGGGGTCCGACAGGGTCCCTACAATGAGCAGTTCTTC
TRBD2,TRBV9,TRBJ2-1,once,CASSLGLATYNEQFF,TGTGCCAGCAGCCTAGGACTAGCGACGTACAATGAGCAGTTCTTC
TRBD2,TRBV19,TRBJ2-7,.,CASSIGSAGGYEQYF,TGTGCCAGTAGTATTGGATCAGCGGGGGGATACGAGCAGTACTTC
.,TRBV15,TRBJ1-1,.,CATSRPPGGEAFF,TGTGCCACCAGCAGACCCCCGGGGGGTGAAGCTTTCTTT
.,TRBV5-6,TRBJ1-1,.,CASSDQWDITEAFF,TGTGCCAGCAGCGACCAGTGGGACATCACTGAAGCTTTCTTT
.,TRBV14,TRBJ2-5,once,CASSLWASKETQYF,TGTGCCAGCAGCCTGTGGGCTAGCAAAGAGACCCAGTACTTC
TRBD2,TRBV7-2,TRBJ2-7,.,CASSHSGGISSYEQYF,TGTGCCAGCAGTCATAGCGGGGGGATCAGCTCCTACGAGCAGTACTTC
TRBD1,TRBV7-9,TRBJ2-2,.,CASSWGTGGSGELFF,TGTGCCAGCAGCTGGGGGACAGGGGGCTCCGGGGAGCTGTTTTTT
TRBD1,TRBV9,TRBJ1-4,.,CASSAEGAGGEKLFF,TGTGCCAGCAGCGCCGAGGGGGCCGGGGGTGAAAAACTGTTTTTT
TRBD1,TRBV9,TRBJ1-6,.,CASSYRDRDGSPLHF,TGTGCCAGCAGCTACCGGGACAGGGATGGATCACCCCTCCACTTT
TRBD1,TRBV6-5,TRBJ2-5,once,CASSLYRQGGETQYF,TGTGCCAGCAGTTTATACAGACAGGGTGGAGAGACCCAGTACTTC
TRBD1,TRBV7-9,TRBJ1-1,.,CASSRTGDRRTEAFF,TGTGCCAGCAGCCGGACAGGGGATAGGCGCACTGAAGCTTTCTTT
.,TRBV2,TRBJ2-2,.,CASSVTETNTGELFF,TGTGCCAGCAGTGTCACAGAAACGAACACCGGGGAGCTGTTTTTT
.,TRBV6-5,TRBJ1-2,.,CASTGVGDNYGYTF,TGTGCCAGCACGGGGGTGGGGGATAACTATGGCTACACCTTC
TRBD1,TRBV6-1,TRBJ1-1,.,CASSPRFVDAGGTFF,TGTGCCAGCAGCCCCCGGTTCGTCGACGCAGGGGGGACTTTCTTT
TRBD2,TRBV9,TRBJ2-3,.,CASSPLAGGISDTQYF,TGTGCCAGCAGCCCCCTGGCGGGGGGGATATCAGATACGCAGTATTTT
TRBD2,TRBV14,TRBJ2-1,.,CASSQGTSGGNEQFF,TGTGCCAGCAGCCAAGGGACTAGCGGGGGCAATGAGCAGTTCTTC